This is a list of T cell receptor beta chains from one sample in a study of Graves' ophthalmopathy and Graves' hyperthyroidism. TCRdb re-analysed the multiplex PCR reads in MiXCR, keeping a single row per CDR3 protein. Among some 210,000 distinct CDR3 sequences listed, 25% to 35% were seen once. What was sequenced was peripheral blood. The origin of the receptors is a man aged 50-60 years with Graves' ophthalmopathy. Both conserved end residues are part of each CDR3. A D gene is named only where the DNA matches it firmly. The listing skips clone size in some rows; elsewhere it reads once, few, many or a size class.

clone_size d_call j_call v_call cdr3_nt cdr3_aa
many TRBD1 TRBJ2-3 TRBV24-1 TGTGCCACCAGTGAGGCCGGGACAGGAGGAACGGATACGCAGTATTTT CATSEAGTGGTDTQYF
- TRBD2 TRBJ2-7 TRBV7-8 TGTGCCAGCAGCTTAGTTGGGACTAAAAACTACGAGCAGTACTTC CASSLVGTKNYEQYF
- - TRBJ2-7 TRBV6-5 TGTGCCAGCAGTGTACTGACGGATACCTACGAGCAGTACTTC CASSVLTDTYEQYF
many TRBD1 TRBJ2-7 TRBV6-5 TGTGCCAGCAGTTGGCCCGGGACAGGGGTCTACGAGCAGTACTTC CASSWPGTGVYEQYF
many TRBD2 TRBJ2-7 TRBV12-3/TRBV12-4 TGTGCCAGCAGTTTCGGCGGGAGGGCTAACGAGCAGTACTTC CASSFGGRANEQYF
many - TRBJ2-7 TRBV18 TGTGCCAGCTCACCGGGAACACAGTCGCGTGAGCAGTACTTC CASSPGTQSREQYF
many - TRBJ1-2 TRBV3-1 TGTGCCAGCAGCCCGGTCAAGGGCTGGGAGGGTGGCTACACCTTC CASSPVKGWEGGYTF
many - TRBJ2-7 TRBV6-5 TGTGCCAGCAGTTACAATTGGCGGGACGCACCCTACGAGCAGTACTTC CASSYNWRDAPYEQYF
many - TRBJ1-1 TRBV6-5 TGTGCCAGCAGTTACATTCCCGCTGTGACTGAAGCTTTCTTT CASSYIPAVTEAFF
many TRBD1 TRBJ2-4 TRBV28 TGTGCCAGCTCGAGCAGGGGGTTCGCCAAAAACATTCAGTACTTC CASSSRGFAKNIQYF
- - TRBJ1-2 TRBV30 TGTGCCTGGAGCGCCATGCAAGGGCCCAAAGGCTATGGCTACACCTTC CAWSAMQGPKGYGYTF
many TRBD1 TRBJ2-7 TRBV29-1 TGCAGCGTCGAGGGGGGACAGGGAGCCTGGGAGCAGTACTTC CSVEGGQGAWEQYF
- - TRBJ2-7 TRBV12-3/TRBV12-4 TGTGCCAGCAGTTTATTTGCGAGCTACGAGCAGTACTTC CASSLFASYEQYF
many TRBD2 TRBJ2-7 TRBV20-1 TGCAGTGCTAATCCCTTAGCGGGAGGAACCTACGAGCAGTACTTC CSANPLAGGTYEQYF
once - TRBJ1-5 TRBV24-1 TGTGCCACCAGTGATTTGGGCAGGGATCAGCCCCAGCATTTT CATSDLGRDQPQHF
many TRBD1 TRBJ1-6 TRBV27 TGTGCCAGCAGTTTATGGGGACAGGGCAGTTCACCCCTCCACTTT CASSLWGQGSSPLHF
many - TRBJ1-1 TRBV29-1 TGCAGCGCCCAAGGCCCCAGGGAAAGGGGTGAAGCTTTCTTT CSAQGPRERGEAFF
many - TRBJ2-2 TRBV12-3/TRBV12-4 TGTGCCAGCAGTTTATTCACGGGAACCGGGGAGCTGTTTTTT CASSLFTGTGELFF
- - TRBJ2-7 TRBV11-2 TGTGCCAGCAGCTCCCGGGACTTCTACGAGCAGTACTTC CASSSRDFYEQYF
- - TRBJ1-2 TRBV6-2/TRBV6-3 TGTGCCAGCAGTTACACCCGGGGCAGGGGTGGCTATGGCTACACCTTC CASSYTRGRGGYGYTF
many TRBD2 TRBJ2-7 TRBV19 TGTGCCAGTAGTATACCCGGGACTAGCGGTCCAGAGCAGTACTTC CASSIPGTSGPEQYF
- - TRBJ2-7 TRBV5-8 TGTGCCAGCAGCCGAGGGCCTGGAATCTACGAGCAGTACTTC CASSRGPGIYEQYF
many - TRBJ2-2 TRBV18 TGTGCCAGCTCACCACTCGGGGCAGGCGGGGAGCTGTTTTTT CASSPLGAGGELFF
many - TRBJ1-5 TRBV28 TGTGCCAGCAAAGGTTACGGTAGCAATCAGCCCCAGCATTTT CASKGYGSNQPQHF
many TRBD2 TRBJ2-5 TRBV12-3/TRBV12-4 TGTGCCAGCAGCCCGGGGGGGTTCCAAGAGACCCAGTACTTC CASSPGGFQETQYF
many - TRBJ2-7 TRBV20-1 TGCAGTGCTAGAGTTGAGCAGTACTTC CSARVEQYF
- TRBD2 TRBJ2-3 TRBV27 TGTGCCAGCAGCCGTCCGGGACTAGCGGGAGATACGCAGTATTTT CASSRPGLAGDTQYF
many TRBD2 TRBJ2-7 TRBV20-1 TGCAGTGCTAGCCCGCTAGCGGGACAAGGGTACGAGCAGTACTTC CSASPLAGQGYEQYF
many - TRBJ2-7 TRBV6-1 TGTGCCAGCACCAATCCTAGCGAACGCCGGCAGTACTTC CASTNPSERRQYF
- - TRBJ1-1 TRBV27 TGTGCCAGCACCCAGATGTGGGGAAAAGAAAAACATGAAGCTTTCTTT CASTQMWGKEKHEAFF
- - TRBJ1-1 TRBV6-5 TGTGCCAGCAGTTATGTAGGGGCTGAAGCTTTCTTT CASSYVGAEAFF
- - TRBJ2-7 TRBV27 TGTGCCAGCAGTCAACACAGGGATCTCTACTCCTACGAGCAGTACTTC CASSQHRDLYSYEQYF
- TRBD2 TRBJ2-2 TRBV7-6 TGTGCCAGCAGCCCCCTAGGTGCGGGGGGGGCCGGGGAGCTGTTTTTT CASSPLGAGGAGELFF
- - TRBJ1-2 TRBV28 TGTGCCAGCAGTTCCTCGGGGTACCGTGGCTACACCTTC CASSSSGYRGYTF
- TRBD1 TRBJ2-3 TRBV10-3 TGTGCCACCCGCCGGACAGGCGCGAAGGCAGATACGCAGTATTTT CATRRTGAKADTQYF
many TRBD1 TRBJ2-7 TRBV6-6 TGTGCCAGCAGCCCCGGACAGGTTCCCTACGAGCAGTACTTC CASSPGQVPYEQYF
many - TRBJ1-2 TRBV29-1 TGCAGCGTTGAAGACCGCTATGGCTACACCTTC CSVEDRYGYTF
- - TRBJ1-1 TRBV30 TGTGCCTGGGCGAACACTGAAGCTTTCTTT CAWANTEAFF
- - TRBJ2-5 TRBV7-3 TGTGCCAGCAGCTCACGGTTGGGGGAAACGGGCCAAGAGACCCAGTACTTC CASSSRLGETGQETQYF
many - TRBJ1-3 TRBV10-3 TGTGCCATCAGTGAAGGACCCTCTGGAAACACCATATATTTT CAISEGPSGNTIYF